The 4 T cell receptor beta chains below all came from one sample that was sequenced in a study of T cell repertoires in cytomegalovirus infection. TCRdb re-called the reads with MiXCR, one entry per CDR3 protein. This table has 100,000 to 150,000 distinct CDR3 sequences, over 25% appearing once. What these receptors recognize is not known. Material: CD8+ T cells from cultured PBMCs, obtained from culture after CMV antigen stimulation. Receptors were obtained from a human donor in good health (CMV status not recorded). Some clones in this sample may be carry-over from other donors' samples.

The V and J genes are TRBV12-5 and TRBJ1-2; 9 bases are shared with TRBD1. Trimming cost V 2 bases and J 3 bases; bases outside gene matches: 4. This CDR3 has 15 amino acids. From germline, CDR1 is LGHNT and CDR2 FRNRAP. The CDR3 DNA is TGTGCTAGTGGTTTGCCCCGGACAGGGGACTATGGCTACACCTTC. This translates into CASGLPRTGDYGYTF.

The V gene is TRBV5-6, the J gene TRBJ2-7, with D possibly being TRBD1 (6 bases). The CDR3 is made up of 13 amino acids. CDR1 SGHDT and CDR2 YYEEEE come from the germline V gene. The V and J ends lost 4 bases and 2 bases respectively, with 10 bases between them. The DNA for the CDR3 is TGTGCCAGCAGCCAAGGACAGACCTACGAGCAGTACTTC. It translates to CASSQGQTYEQYF.

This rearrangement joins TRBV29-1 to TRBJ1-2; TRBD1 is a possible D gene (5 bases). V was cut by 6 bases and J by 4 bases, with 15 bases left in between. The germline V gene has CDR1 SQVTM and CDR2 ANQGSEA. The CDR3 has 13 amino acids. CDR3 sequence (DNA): TGCAGCGTCCCAGGAGAGGGGTCCTATGGCTACACCTTC. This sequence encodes CSVPGEGSYGYTF.

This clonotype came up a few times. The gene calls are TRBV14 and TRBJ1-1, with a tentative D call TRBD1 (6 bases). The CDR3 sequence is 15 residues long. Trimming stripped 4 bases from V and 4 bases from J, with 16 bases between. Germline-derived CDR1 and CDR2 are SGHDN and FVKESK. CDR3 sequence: CASSPRPGGGTEAFF. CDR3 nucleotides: TGTGCCAGCAGCCCTAGACCCGGAGGGGGCACTGAAGCTTTCTTT.